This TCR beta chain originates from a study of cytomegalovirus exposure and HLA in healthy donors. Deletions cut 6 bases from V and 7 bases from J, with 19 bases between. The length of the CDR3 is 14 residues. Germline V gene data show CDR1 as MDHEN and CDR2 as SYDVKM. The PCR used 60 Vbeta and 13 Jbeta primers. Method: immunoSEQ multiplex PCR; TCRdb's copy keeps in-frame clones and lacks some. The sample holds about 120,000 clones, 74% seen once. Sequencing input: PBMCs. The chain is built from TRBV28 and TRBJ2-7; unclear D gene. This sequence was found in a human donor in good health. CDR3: CASRPVGPQAEQYF. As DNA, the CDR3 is TGTGCCAGCAGGCCCGTGGGCCCCCAGGCTGAGCAGTACTTC.